The rows below give T cell receptor beta chains drawn from one sample of a study of cytomegalovirus exposure and HLA in healthy donors. The protocol was immunoSEQ multiplex PCR, while the TCRdb copy is restricted to in-frame clones and leaves out a portion. The sample gives fewer than 200,000 clones, approximately 81% of which show up once; roughly 1.5% is in the top ten. The sample taken for sequencing was PBMCs. These receptors were collected from a male donor in good health and CMV-seronegative. Each CDR3 is given with its conserved first and last residue. Fields, in order: D gene, V gene, clone size, J gene, CDR3 DNA, CDR3 protein. The D gene is left open where the match is weak. Rows give clone size only sometimes, using once, few, many, or a class for an expanded clone.

d_call: TRBD1; v_call: TRBV10-3; clone_size: -; j_call: TRBJ1-2; cdr3_nt: TGTGCCATCAGTGGGCTGACAGGGGGCGGCTACACCTTC; cdr3_aa: CAISGLTGGGYTF
d_call: -; v_call: TRBV7-9; clone_size: -; j_call: TRBJ2-3; cdr3_nt: TGTTCCAGCAGCTTACCCACAGGGATGTTGGCAGATACGCAGTATTTT; cdr3_aa: CSSSLPTGMLADTQYF
d_call: -; v_call: TRBV6-1; clone_size: -; j_call: TRBJ2-6; cdr3_nt: TGTGCCAGCACAATCGGGAGTTCTGGGGCCAACGTCCTGACTTTC; cdr3_aa: CASTIGSSGANVLTF
d_call: -; v_call: TRBV2; clone_size: -; j_call: TRBJ2-7; cdr3_nt: TGTGCCAGCAGTGAACGGGAGAAGGGCGAGCAGTACTTC; cdr3_aa: CASSEREKGEQYF
d_call: -; v_call: TRBV19; clone_size: -; j_call: TRBJ2-3; cdr3_nt: TGTGCCAGTAGTACCCGGTTCTCCGCGCAGACAACCACAGATACGCAGTATTTT; cdr3_aa: CASSTRFSAQTTTDTQYF
d_call: -; v_call: TRBV4-3; clone_size: few; j_call: TRBJ2-1; cdr3_nt: TGCGCCAGCAGCCAAGCAGCTGTCCGGACAGCCAGCAGGGTAGCACCCAATGAGCAGTTCTTC; cdr3_aa: CASSQAAVRTASRVAPNEQFF
d_call: -; v_call: TRBV28; clone_size: -; j_call: TRBJ1-5; cdr3_nt: TGTGCCAGCAGGACCATCGAGGGCGGCGTGGGGCCCCAGCATTTT; cdr3_aa: CASRTIEGGVGPQHF
d_call: TRBD1; v_call: TRBV5-1; clone_size: -; j_call: TRBJ2-7; cdr3_nt: TGCGCCAGCAGCTACAGGGACAGTTCCTACGAGCAGTACTTC; cdr3_aa: CASSYRDSSYEQYF
d_call: -; v_call: TRBV6-5; clone_size: -; j_call: TRBJ2-7; cdr3_nt: TGTGCCAGCAGACCGACAGGAACCTACGAGCAGTACTTC; cdr3_aa: CASRPTGTYEQYF
d_call: -; v_call: TRBV10-3; clone_size: -; j_call: TRBJ1-2; cdr3_nt: TGTGCCATCAGTGAGTTCGAGTCTGGGGCTGGCTACACCTTC; cdr3_aa: CAISEFESGAGYTF
d_call: TRBD1; v_call: TRBV27; clone_size: -; j_call: TRBJ2-7; cdr3_nt: TGTGCCAGCAGTTTAGGTCGGGACAGGGTATTATACGAGCAGTACTTC; cdr3_aa: CASSLGRDRVLYEQYF
d_call: -; v_call: TRBV5-1; clone_size: -; j_call: TRBJ2-5; cdr3_nt: TGCGCCAGCAGCCCTACCTCACTTCTTAGGCCGGATGGGGCACAAGAGACCCAGTACTTC; cdr3_aa: CASSPTSLLRPDGAQETQYF
d_call: TRBD1; v_call: TRBV27; clone_size: once; j_call: TRBJ1-6; cdr3_nt: TGTGCCAGCAGTCTACCGTACAGGGGGCCGAGTCAGGTTAATTCACCCCTCCACTTT; cdr3_aa: CASSLPYRGPSQVNSPLHF
d_call: -; v_call: TRBV27; clone_size: -; j_call: TRBJ2-1; cdr3_nt: TGTGCCAGCAGCGTCGTTCCCGAGGAGCAGTTCTTC; cdr3_aa: CASSVVPEEQFF
d_call: -; v_call: TRBV15; clone_size: -; j_call: TRBJ2-7; cdr3_nt: TGTGCCACCAGCAGCAACCAGGGGTACGAGCAGTACTTC; cdr3_aa: CATSSNQGYEQYF
d_call: -; v_call: TRBV11-2; clone_size: -; j_call: TRBJ2-7; cdr3_nt: TGTGCCAGCAGCAACCCTTCGGGGTCAGATGAGCAGTACTTC; cdr3_aa: CASSNPSGSDEQYF
d_call: -; v_call: TRBV2; clone_size: -; j_call: TRBJ2-1; cdr3_nt: TGTGCCAGCAGTTTCCCCGATGAGCAGTTCTTC; cdr3_aa: CASSFPDEQFF
d_call: TRBD1; v_call: TRBV2; clone_size: -; j_call: TRBJ2-1; cdr3_nt: TGTGCCAGTCCTGACAGGGATGAGCAGTTCTTC; cdr3_aa: CASPDRDEQFF
d_call: -; v_call: TRBV4-1; clone_size: -; j_call: TRBJ1-1; cdr3_nt: TGCGCCAGCAGCTCCTTACGGGATACTGAAGCTTTCTTT; cdr3_aa: CASSSLRDTEAFF
d_call: -; v_call: TRBV4-1; clone_size: -; j_call: TRBJ1-5; cdr3_nt: TGCGCCAGCAGCCAAGTCCGGGGGGTACAGCCCCAGCATTTT; cdr3_aa: CASSQVRGVQPQHF
d_call: TRBD1; v_call: TRBV19; clone_size: -; j_call: TRBJ2-7; cdr3_nt: TGTGCCAGTAGTGCGGCCGGGACAGATACCTACGAGCAGTACTTC; cdr3_aa: CASSAAGTDTYEQYF
d_call: TRBD2; v_call: TRBV2; clone_size: -; j_call: TRBJ2-1; cdr3_nt: TGTGCCAGCAGTGTGGGGGGGCTAGCGGGGGTTGAGCAGTTCTTC; cdr3_aa: CASSVGGLAGVEQFF
d_call: TRBD1; v_call: TRBV6-4; clone_size: few; j_call: TRBJ1-2; cdr3_nt: TGTGCCAGCAGTGACCGACAGGGGAGCTACACCTTC; cdr3_aa: CASSDRQGSYTF
d_call: -; v_call: TRBV19; clone_size: -; j_call: TRBJ1-2; cdr3_nt: TGTGCCAGTAGAGGGGCAGGACCCAGCCCGTATGGCTACACCTTC; cdr3_aa: CASRGAGPSPYGYTF
d_call: -; v_call: TRBV7-9; clone_size: few; j_call: TRBJ1-4; cdr3_nt: TGTGCCAGCAGCCCTCCCCGAGGGACTAATGAAAAACTGTTTTTT; cdr3_aa: CASSPPRGTNEKLFF
d_call: TRBD2; v_call: TRBV27; clone_size: -; j_call: TRBJ2-7; cdr3_nt: TGTGCCAGCAGTTTCTGGCGGGAGGTACAGGGCGAGCAGTACTTC; cdr3_aa: CASSFWREVQGEQYF
d_call: -; v_call: TRBV5-6; clone_size: -; j_call: TRBJ2-2; cdr3_nt: TGTGCCAGCAGCTCGCCGGCAGGAGGCGCCGGGGAGCTGTTTTTT; cdr3_aa: CASSSPAGGAGELFF
d_call: -; v_call: TRBV5-1; clone_size: few; j_call: TRBJ2-2; cdr3_nt: TGCGCCAGCAGCTTGGCCAGGGTGGGGCCCGGGGAGCTGTTTTTT; cdr3_aa: CASSLARVGPGELFF